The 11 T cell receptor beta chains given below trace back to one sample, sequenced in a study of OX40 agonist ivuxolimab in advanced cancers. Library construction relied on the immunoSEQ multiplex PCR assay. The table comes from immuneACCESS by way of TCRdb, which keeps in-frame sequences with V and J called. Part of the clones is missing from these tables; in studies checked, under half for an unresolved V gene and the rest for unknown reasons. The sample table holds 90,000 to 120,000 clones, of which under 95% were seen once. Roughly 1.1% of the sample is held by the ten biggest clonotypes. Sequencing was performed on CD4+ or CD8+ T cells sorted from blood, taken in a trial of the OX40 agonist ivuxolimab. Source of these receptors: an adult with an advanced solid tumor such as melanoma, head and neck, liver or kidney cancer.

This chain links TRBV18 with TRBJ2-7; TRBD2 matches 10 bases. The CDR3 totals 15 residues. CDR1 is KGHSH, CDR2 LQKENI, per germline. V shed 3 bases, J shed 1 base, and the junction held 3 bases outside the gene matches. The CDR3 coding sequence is TGTGCCAGCTCACCCCTAGCGGGGGATTCCTACGAGCAGTACTTC. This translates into CASSPLAGDSYEQYF. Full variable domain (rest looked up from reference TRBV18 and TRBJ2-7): NAGVMQNPRHLVRRRGQEARLRCSPMKGHSHVYWYRQLPEEGLKFMVYLQKENIIDESGMPKERFSAEFPKEGPSILRIQQVVRGDSAAYFCASSPLAGDSYEQYFGPGTRLTVT.

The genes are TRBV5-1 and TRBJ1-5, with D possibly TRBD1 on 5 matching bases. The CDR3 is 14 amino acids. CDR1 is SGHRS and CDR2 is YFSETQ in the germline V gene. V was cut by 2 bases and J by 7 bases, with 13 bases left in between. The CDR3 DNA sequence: TGCGCCAGCAGCTTAGACAGCGTGGGGCAGCCCCAGCATTTT. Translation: CASSLDSVGQPQHF.

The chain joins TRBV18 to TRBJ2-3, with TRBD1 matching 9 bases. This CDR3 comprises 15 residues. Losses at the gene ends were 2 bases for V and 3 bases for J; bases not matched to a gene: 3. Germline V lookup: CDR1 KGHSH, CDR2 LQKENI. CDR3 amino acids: CASSPGQGRTDTQYF. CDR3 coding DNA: TGTGCCAGCTCACCAGGACAGGGGAGGACAGATACGCAGTATTTT. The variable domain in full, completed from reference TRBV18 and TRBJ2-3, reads NAGVMQNPRHLVRRRGQEARLRCSPMKGHSHVYWYRQLPEEGLKFMVYLQKENIIDESGMPKERFSAEFPKEGPSILRIQQVVRGDSAAYFCASSPGQGRTDTQYFGPGTRLTVL.

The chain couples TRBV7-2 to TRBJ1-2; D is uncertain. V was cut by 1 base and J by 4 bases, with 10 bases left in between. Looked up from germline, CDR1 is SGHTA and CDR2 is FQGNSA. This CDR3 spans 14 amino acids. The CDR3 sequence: CASSLELGRYGYTF. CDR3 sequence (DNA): TGTGCCAGCAGCTTAGAGTTAGGGCGCTATGGCTACACCTTC.

CDR3 amino acids: CASSLLDSTNYEQYF. CDR3 in DNA: TGTGCCAGCAGTTTATTGGACTCCACGAATTACGAGCAGTACTTC. The rearrangement joins TRBV6-1 to TRBJ2-7; a weak D match, TRBD2 (5 bases). V dropped 5 bases and J dropped 4 bases, with 18 bases sitting between them. This CDR3 region has 15 residues. CDR1 and CDR2 from the germline V gene are MNHNS and SASEGT.

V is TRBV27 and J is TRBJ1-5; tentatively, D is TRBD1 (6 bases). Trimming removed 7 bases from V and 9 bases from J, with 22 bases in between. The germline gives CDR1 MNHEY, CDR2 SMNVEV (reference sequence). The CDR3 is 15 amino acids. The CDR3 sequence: CASTSVGAGGGPQHF. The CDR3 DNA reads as TGTGCCAGCACCTCCGTGGGGGCTGGAGGCGGGCCCCAGCATTTT.

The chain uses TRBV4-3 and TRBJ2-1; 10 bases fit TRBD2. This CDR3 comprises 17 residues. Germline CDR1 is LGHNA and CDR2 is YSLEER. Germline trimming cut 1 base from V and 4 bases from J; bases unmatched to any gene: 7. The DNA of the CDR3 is TGCGCCAGCAGCCAAGCGCTAGCGGGAGTGGGTTACAATGAGCAGTTCTTC. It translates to CASSQALAGVGYNEQFF.

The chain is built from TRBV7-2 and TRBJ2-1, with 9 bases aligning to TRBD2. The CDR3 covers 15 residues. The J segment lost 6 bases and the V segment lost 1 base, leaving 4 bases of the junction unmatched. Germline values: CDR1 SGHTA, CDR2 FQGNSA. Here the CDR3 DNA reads TGTGCCAGCAGCTTAGTCGTGACTAGCGGCAATGAGCAGTTCTTC. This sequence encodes CASSLVVTSGNEQFF.

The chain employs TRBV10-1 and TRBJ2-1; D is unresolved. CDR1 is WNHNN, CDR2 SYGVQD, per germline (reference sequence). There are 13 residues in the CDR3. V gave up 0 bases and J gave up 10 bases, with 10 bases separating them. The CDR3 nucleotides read TGCGCCAGCAGTGAGTCGACCTCCCCCGAGCAGTTCTTC. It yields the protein CASSESTSPEQFF.

The CDR3: CASSISRGYREPQHF. Here the CDR3 DNA reads TGTGCCAGTAGTATCTCCCGGGGTTATCGGGAACCCCAGCATTTT. This chain connects TRBV19 to TRBJ1-5, with no clear D. The CDR3 has 15 residues. Trimming took 3 bases from V and 10 from J, leaving 19 bases between them. Germline V lookup: CDR1 LNHDA, CDR2 SQIVND (reference sequence).

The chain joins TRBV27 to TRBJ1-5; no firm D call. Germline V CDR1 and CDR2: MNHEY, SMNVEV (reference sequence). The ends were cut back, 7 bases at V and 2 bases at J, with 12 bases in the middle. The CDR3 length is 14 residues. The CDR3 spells CASKSTVGNQPQHF. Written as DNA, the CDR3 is TGTGCCAGCAAATCTACAGTGGGCAATCAGCCCCAGCATTTT.